This T cell receptor (beta chain) was captured in a study of blood T cells in healthy people across ages. The overall study: Template switching captured about one barcoded beta molecule per two T cells.

Isolation per sample recovered at least 7 million PBMCs. General study points: Among long-lived donors, naive CD4+ cells were more numerous and diversity higher than in aged donors.

Points on this clonotype: Its matching antigen is unknown.

The use of a sample-barcoded 5' primer and a J-beta primer mix characterized a second PCR of about 6 to 11 cycles. TCRdb ran MiXCR on the 5' RACE reads and lists one entry per CDR3 protein. The repertoire holds over 1,500,000 distinct CDR3 sequences, with around 42% as singletons. Between the trimmed V and J ends, which lost 7 bases and 0 bases, there was a span of 21 bases. Germline lookup yields CDR1 MNHEY and CDR2 SMNVEV (reference sequence). This CDR3 spans 17 amino acids. Specimen: blood. The source is a human donor in good health. The rearrangement joins TRBV27 to TRBJ1-2; D is ambiguous. CDR3 in DNA: TGTGCCAGCACCATATACTCTGGAGCCGGTCCTAACTATGGCTACACCTTC. Protein sequence: CASTIYSGAGPNYGYTF.